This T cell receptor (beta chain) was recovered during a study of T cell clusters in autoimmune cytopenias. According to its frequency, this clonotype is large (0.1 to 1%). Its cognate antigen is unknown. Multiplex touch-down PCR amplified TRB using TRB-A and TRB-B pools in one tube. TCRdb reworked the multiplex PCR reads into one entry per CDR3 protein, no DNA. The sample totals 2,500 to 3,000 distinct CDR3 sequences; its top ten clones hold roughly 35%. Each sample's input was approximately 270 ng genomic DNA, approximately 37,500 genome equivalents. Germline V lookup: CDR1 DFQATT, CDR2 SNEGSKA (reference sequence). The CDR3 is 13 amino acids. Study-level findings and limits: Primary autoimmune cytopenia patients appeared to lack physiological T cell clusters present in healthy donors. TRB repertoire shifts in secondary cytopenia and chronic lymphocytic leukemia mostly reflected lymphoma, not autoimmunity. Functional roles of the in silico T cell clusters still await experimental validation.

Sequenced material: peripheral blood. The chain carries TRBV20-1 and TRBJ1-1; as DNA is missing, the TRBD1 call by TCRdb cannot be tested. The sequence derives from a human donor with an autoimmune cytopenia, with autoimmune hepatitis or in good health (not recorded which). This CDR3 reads CSAEQGGGTEAFF.